One sample yielded the 11 T cell receptor beta chains listed below, sequenced in a study of T cell responses to AZD1222 COVID-19 vaccine. Assay: immunoSEQ multiplex PCR; the TCRdb copy retains only in-frame clones and omits some. The sample carries 90,000 to 150,000 clones, 90% to 95% recorded once. The sample in question was peripheral blood, obtained on day 0 of AZD1222 vaccination. The receptors derive from an adult in good health.

The gene calls are TRBV28 and TRBJ1-2, with TRBD1 matching over 8 bases. This CDR3 region has 13 residues. CDR1 MDHEN and CDR2 SYDVKM come from the germline V gene. The V gene end was trimmed by 6 bases and the J gene end by 5 bases; junction bases not matched to a gene: 5. CDR3 residues: CASRTTGGYGYTF. In DNA, the CDR3 is TGTGCCAGCAGAACCACAGGGGGGTATGGCTACACCTTC.

The gene calls are TRBV7-2 and TRBJ2-2, with TRBD2 identical over 11 bases. Germline CDR1 and CDR2: SGHTA and FQGNSA. The CDR3 has 17 residues. Losses at the gene ends were 6 bases for V and 1 base for J; bases not matched to a gene: 7. CDR3 sequence: CASSLSLAGVNTGELFF. DNA of the CDR3: TGTGCCAGCAGTCTGTCACTAGCGGGGGTGAACACCGGGGAGCTGTTTTTT.

The chain uses TRBV4-3 and TRBJ2-7; possibly TRBD1 for D (5 bases). CDR1 and CDR2 from the germline V gene are LGHNA and YSLEER. The CDR3 length is 15 residues. The V and J ends lost 1 base and 2 bases respectively, with 12 bases between them. DNA of the CDR3: TGCGCCAGCAGCCAAGGGCCAGGGTCCCCCTACGAGCAGTACTTC. Residues: CASSQGPGSPYEQYF.

The CDR3 loop reads CASNRGDRQGQGTQYF. CDR3 DNA: TGTGCCAGTAACCGGGGGGACCGACAGGGTCAGGGGACCCAGTACTTC. The V and J genes are TRBV7-6 and TRBJ2-5; either TRBD1 or TRBD2 may supply D (7 bases each). From germline, CDR1 is SGHVS and CDR2 FNYEAQ. The CDR3 extends over 16 amino acids. The V end lost 9 bases, the J end lost 7 bases, and 27 bases lay between the germline ends.

J is TRBJ2-7 and V is TRBV7-2, with a tentative D call TRBD1 (5 bases). V lost 6 bases, J lost 2 bases, and 8 bases lay in between. CDR3 length equals 12 residues. The germline CDR1 and CDR2 sequences are SGHTA and FQGNSA. CDR3 DNA sequence: TGTGCCAGCAGTAAAGGGGCCTACGAGCAGTACTTC. It specifies CASSKGAYEQYF.

The chain uses TRBV30 and TRBJ2-7; TRBD1 matches 10 bases. The V segment lost 2 bases and the J segment 10 bases; nucleotides outside the gene matches: 5. CDR3 length: 12 amino acids. Germline V gene lookup returns CDR1 GTSNPN and CDR2 SVGIG (reference sequence). The CDR3 DNA reads TGTGCCTGGAGTTCCGGGACAGGGGACCAGTACTTC. Residues: CAWSSGTGDQYF.

The chain joins TRBV20-1 to TRBJ1-1, with D tentatively TRBD1 (5 bases). CDR3 length: 17 amino acids. Germline values: CDR1 DFQATT, CDR2 SNEGSKA (reference sequence). The V end was cut by 3 bases, the J end by 7 bases, with 27 bases between. This CDR3 is CSASSYDWGRVGGEAFF. The CDR3 nucleotides are TGCAGTGCTAGTAGCTACGATTGGGGCCGTGTTGGGGGTGAAGCTTTCTTT.

The chain recombines TRBV10-3 with TRBJ2-1; 11 bases are a match to TRBD2. Germline CDR1 ENHRY, CDR2 SYGVKD. V was pared by 4 bases and J by 10 bases, with 9 bases of the junction left unmatched. The CDR3 consists of 15 residues. The CDR3 nucleotides are TGTGCCATCAGTGGATTTAGCGGGGGGGCAGGCGAGCAGTTCTTC. It specifies CAISGFSGGAGEQFF.

The rearrangement links TRBV9 to TRBJ2-2; D might be TRBD2 (5 bases). Looked up from germline, CDR1 is SGDLS and CDR2 is YYNGEE. The CDR3 has 14 residues. V gave up 3 bases and J gave up 1 base, with 7 bases separating them. This CDR3 is CASSAGLNTGELFF. The CDR3 coding sequence is TGTGCCAGCAGCGCAGGACTGAACACCGGGGAGCTGTTTTTT.

The chain carries TRBV6-5 and TRBJ2-5; D gene ambiguous. CDR1 is MNHEY, CDR2 SVGAGI, per germline. The CDR3 consists of 15 residues. Trimming pared 2 bases from V and 5 bases from J, leaving 15 bases between. The CDR3 protein is CASSYARKLSETQYF. The CDR3 DNA reads TGTGCCAGCAGTTACGCTAGGAAGTTAAGCGAGACCCAGTACTTC.

The chain combines TRBV6-5 with TRBJ1-2; a weak D match, TRBD1 (6 bases). V was cut by 6 bases and J by 2 bases, with 13 bases left in between. This CDR3 contains 14 residues. Germline CDR1 reads MNHEY; CDR2 reads SVGAGI. CDR3 in DNA: TGTGCCAGCAGGCCCATACAGGGAAACTATGGCTACACCTTC. Its translation is CASRPIQGNYGYTF.